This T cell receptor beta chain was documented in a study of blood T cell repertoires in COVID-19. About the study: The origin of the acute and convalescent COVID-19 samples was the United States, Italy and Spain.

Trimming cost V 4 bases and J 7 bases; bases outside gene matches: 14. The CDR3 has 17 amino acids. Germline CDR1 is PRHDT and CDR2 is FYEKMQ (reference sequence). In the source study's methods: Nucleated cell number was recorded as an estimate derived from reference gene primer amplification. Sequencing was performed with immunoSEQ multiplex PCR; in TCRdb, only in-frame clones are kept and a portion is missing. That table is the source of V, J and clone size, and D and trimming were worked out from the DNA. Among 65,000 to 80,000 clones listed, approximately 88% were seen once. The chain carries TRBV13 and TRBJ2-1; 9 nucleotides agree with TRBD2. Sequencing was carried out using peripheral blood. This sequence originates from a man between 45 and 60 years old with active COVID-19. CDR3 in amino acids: CASSSWAGGTRTNEQFF. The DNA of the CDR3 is TGTGCCAGCAGCTCCTGGGCGGGGGGGACCCGGACGAATGAGCAGTTCTTC. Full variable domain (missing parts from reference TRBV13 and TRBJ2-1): AAGVIQSPRHLIKEKRETATLKCYPIPRHDTVYWYQQGPGQDPQFLISFYEKMQSDKGSIPDRFSAQQFSDYHSELNMSSLELGDSALYFCASSSWAGGTRTNEQFFGPGTRLTVL.